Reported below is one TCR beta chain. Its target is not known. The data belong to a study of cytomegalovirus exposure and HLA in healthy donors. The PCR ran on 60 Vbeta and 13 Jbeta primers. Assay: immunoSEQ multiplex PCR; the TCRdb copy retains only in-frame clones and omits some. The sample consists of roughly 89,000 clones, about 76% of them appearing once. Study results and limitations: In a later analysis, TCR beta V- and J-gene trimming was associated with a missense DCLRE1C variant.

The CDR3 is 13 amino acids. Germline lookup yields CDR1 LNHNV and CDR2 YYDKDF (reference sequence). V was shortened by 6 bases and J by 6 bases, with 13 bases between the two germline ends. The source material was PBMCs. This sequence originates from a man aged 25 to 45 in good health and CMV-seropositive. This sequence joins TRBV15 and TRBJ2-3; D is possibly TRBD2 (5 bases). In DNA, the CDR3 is TGTGCCACCAGGGTGTTAAGCGGTGATACGCAGTATTTT. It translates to CATRVLSGDTQYF. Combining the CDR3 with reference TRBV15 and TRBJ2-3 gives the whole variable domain DAMVIQNPRYQVTQFGKPVTLSCSQTLNHNVMYWYQQKSSQAPKLLFHYYDKDFNNEADTPDNFQSRRPNTSFCFLDIRSPGLGDTAMYLCATRVLSGDTQYFGPGTRLTVL.